This TCR beta chain was identified during a study of T cells in Graves' hyperthyroidism and ophthalmopathy. This clonotype was seen a few times. There were TCR beta CDR3 regions amplified from RNA transcripts. The HTBI primer set drove a first-round RT-PCR of the TCR CDR3. Each CDR3 protein gets one entry after TCRdb re-called the multiplex PCR reads with MiXCR. The table records around 700,000 distinct CDR3 sequences, 30% to 40% of them present only once. Trimming removed 4 bases from V and 3 bases from J, with 16 bases in between. This CDR3 region has 16 residues. Germline V gene data show CDR1 as SGHNT and CDR2 as YYREEE (reference sequence).

J is TRBJ1-4 and V is TRBV5-4; D ambiguous. This receptor was identified in a woman in her forties with Graves' hyperthyroidism. The sequenced sample was blood. Here the CDR3 DNA reads TGTGCCAGCAGCCAAGATATCCAGGTTTCTAATGAAAAACTGTTTTTT. This codes for CASSQDIQVSNEKLFF.